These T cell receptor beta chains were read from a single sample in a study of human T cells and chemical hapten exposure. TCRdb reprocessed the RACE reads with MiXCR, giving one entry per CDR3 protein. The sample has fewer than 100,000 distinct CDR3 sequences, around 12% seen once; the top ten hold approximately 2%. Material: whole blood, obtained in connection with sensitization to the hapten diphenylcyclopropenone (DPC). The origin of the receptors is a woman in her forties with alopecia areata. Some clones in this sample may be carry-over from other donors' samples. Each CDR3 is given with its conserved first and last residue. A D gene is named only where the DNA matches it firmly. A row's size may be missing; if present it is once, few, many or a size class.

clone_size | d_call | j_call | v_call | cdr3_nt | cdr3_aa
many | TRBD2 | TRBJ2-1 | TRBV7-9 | TGTGCCAGCAGCTTAGCCTTAGCGGGCTACAATGAGCAGTTCTTC | CASSLALAGYNEQFF
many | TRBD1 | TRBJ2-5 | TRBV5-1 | TGCGCCAGCAGCCGAAGAGGGACAGGGGTGGAGACCCAGTACTTC | CASSRRGTGVETQYF
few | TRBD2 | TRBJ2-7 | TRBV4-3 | TGCGCCAGCAGCCGCCAACTAGCGGGAGGACAAAGCTCCTACGAGCAGTACTTC | CASSRQLAGGQSSYEQYF
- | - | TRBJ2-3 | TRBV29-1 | TGCAGCGTTGAAGGGCGTTCCGATACGCAGTATTTT | CSVEGRSDTQYF
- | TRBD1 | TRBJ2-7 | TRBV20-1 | TGCAGTGCAAGGACAGGGACCGAGCAGTACTTC | CSARTGTEQYF
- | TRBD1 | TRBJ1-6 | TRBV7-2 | TGTGCCAGCAGCTTAGAGGCAGGGGGCTATAATTCACCCCTCCACTTT | CASSLEAGGYNSPLHF
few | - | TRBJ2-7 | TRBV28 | TGTGCCAGCTCTATCTCAGGGACACCAGAGCAGTACTTC | CASSISGTPEQYF
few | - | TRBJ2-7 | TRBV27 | TGTGCCAGCAGTCCCGTACTAAGCTACGAGCAGTACTTC | CASSPVLSYEQYF
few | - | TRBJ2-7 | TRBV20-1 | TGCAGTGCCGTACCACCACAAGCACCCTACGAGCAGTACTTC | CSAVPPQAPYEQYF
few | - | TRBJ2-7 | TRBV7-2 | TGTGCCAGCAGCTTAGAAACAGTCTACGAGCAGTACTTC | CASSLETVYEQYF
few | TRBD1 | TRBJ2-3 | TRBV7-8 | TGTGCCAGCAGCTTAGAGGGGGCTTATAGCACAGATACGCAGTATTTT | CASSLEGAYSTDTQYF
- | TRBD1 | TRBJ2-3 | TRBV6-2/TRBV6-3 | TGTGCCAGCAGAAAACCGGGACAGGGGGGAGATACGCAGTATTTT | CASRKPGQGGDTQYF
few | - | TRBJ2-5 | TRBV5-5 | TGTGCCAACTGGCCCCTTCAAGCGGGCCAAGAGACCCAGTACTTC | CANWPLQAGQETQYF
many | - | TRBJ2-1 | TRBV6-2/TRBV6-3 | TGTGCCAGCAGTTGGTCCGGTTACAATGAGCAGTTCTTC | CASSWSGYNEQFF
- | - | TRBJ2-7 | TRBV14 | TGTGCCAGCAGCCAAGGGAATTCCTACGAGCAGTACTTC | CASSQGNSYEQYF
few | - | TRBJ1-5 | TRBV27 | TGTGCCAGCAGACTAGGGACGGCCCGGGGAGATCAGCCCCAGCATTTT | CASRLGTARGDQPQHF
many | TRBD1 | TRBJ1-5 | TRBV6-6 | TGTGCCAGCAGTTACTTTTTGGGACAGGGCGGACAGCCCCAGCATTTT | CASSYFLGQGGQPQHF
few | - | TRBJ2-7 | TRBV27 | TGTGCCAGCAGAACTCAGAGGAATACCTACGAGCAGTACTTC | CASRTQRNTYEQYF
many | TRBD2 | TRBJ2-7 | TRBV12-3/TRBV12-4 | TGTGCCAGCAGTTTCCCTACCGGGACTAGATTTCACGAGCAGTACTTC | CASSFPTGTRFHEQYF
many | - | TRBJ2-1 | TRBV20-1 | TGCAGTGCTCTCCACTTGAGACTAGGGTACAATGAGCAGTTCTTC | CSALHLRLGYNEQFF
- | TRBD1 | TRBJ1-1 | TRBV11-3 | TGTGCCAGCAGCAAAGGGGGCATCAACACTGAAGCTTTCTTT | CASSKGGINTEAFF
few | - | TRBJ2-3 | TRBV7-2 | TGTGCCAGCAGCTTAAATGTAGGAACAGATACGCAGTATTTT | CASSLNVGTDTQYF
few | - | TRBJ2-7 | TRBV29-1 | TGCAGCGTGAGGGAAGGGATAAGCAACGAGCAGTACTTC | CSVREGISNEQYF
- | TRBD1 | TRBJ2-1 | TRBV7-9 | TGTGCCAGCAGCACCCGGGACAGGGTAAATGAGCAGTTCTTC | CASSTRDRVNEQFF
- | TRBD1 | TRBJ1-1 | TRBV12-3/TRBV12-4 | TGTGCCAGCAGTTTGCGCCCAGGGGGAATGGCTGAAGCTTTCTTT | CASSLRPGGMAEAFF
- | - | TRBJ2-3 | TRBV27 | TGTGCCAGCAGTTTAGGAGGGTACACAGATACGCAGTATTTT | CASSLGGYTDTQYF
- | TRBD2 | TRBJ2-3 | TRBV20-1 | TGCAGTGCTACGGGGGGACTGAGCACAGATACGCAGTATTTT | CSATGGLSTDTQYF
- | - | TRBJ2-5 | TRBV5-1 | TGCGCCAGCAGGCGAAATAGCCCTCAAGAGACCCAGTACTTC | CASRRNSPQETQYF
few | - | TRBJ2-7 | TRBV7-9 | TGTGCCAGCAGCCTGAGTAGGTTTCCCTACGAGCAGTACTTC | CASSLSRFPYEQYF
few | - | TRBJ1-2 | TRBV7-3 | TGTGCCAGCAGCTTAGACGGCAACTATGGCTACACCTTC | CASSLDGNYGYTF
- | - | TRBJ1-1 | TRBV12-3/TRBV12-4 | TGTGCCAGCCACCGACAGTGGGGGTCTGAAGCTTTCTTT | CASHRQWGSEAFF
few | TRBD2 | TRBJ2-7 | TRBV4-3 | TGCGCCAGCAGCCAAGAGTTTTTAGCGGGAGGGGACTACGAGCAGTACTTC | CASSQEFLAGGDYEQYF
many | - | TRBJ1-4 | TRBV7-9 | TGTGCCAGCAGCTCGGGTCCCCTGGCGGGAACTAATGAAAAACTGTTTTTT | CASSSGPLAGTNEKLFF
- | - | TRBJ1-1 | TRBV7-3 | TGTGCCAGCAGCCCCAACAACAGGGAACTGAACACTGAAGCTTTCTTT | CASSPNNRELNTEAFF
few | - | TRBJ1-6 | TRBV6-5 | TGTGCCAGCAGGACCGGACGCGTGAGTCCCCTCCACTTT | CASRTGRVSPLHF
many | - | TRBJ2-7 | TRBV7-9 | TGTGCCAGCAGCCCAGGAACGGGCGGGCAGTACTTC | CASSPGTGGQYF
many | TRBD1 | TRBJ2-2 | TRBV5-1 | TGCGCCAGCAGGGGACAGGGGACTACTCTTACCGGGGAGCTGTTTTTT | CASRGQGTTLTGELFF
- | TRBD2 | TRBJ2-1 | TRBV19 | TGTGCCAGTAGGCCTCTAGCGGGATGGGATGAGCAGTTCTTC | CASRPLAGWDEQFF
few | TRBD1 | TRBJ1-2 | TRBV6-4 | TGTGCCAGCAGTGACTCGGACAGGGAGGATGGCTACACCTTC | CASSDSDREDGYTF
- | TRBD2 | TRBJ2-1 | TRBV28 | TGTGCCAGCAGTAAACTAGCGGGGATCCCCAATGAGCAGTTCTTC | CASSKLAGIPNEQFF
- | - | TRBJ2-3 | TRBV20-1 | TGCAGTGCTCGCGAGAGCACAGATACGCAGTATTTT | CSARESTDTQYF
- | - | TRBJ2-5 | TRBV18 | TGTGCCAGCTCACCGGCGGGGCTCAAAGAGACCCAGTACTTC | CASSPAGLKETQYF
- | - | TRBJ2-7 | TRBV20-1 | TGCAGTGCTAGATGGGGGGACACCGGCTACGAGCAGTACTTC | CSARWGDTGYEQYF
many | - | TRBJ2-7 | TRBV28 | TGTGCCATCTCTCCCCCGGACCCTGGGACTGGGCGCTGGCACTTC | CAISPPDPGTGRWHF
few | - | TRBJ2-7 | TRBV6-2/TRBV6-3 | TGTGCCAGCAGAACCGGACTCGTCTACGAGCAGTACTTC | CASRTGLVYEQYF
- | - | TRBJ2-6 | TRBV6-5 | TGTGCCAGTTACAGGGCGTCTGGGGCCAACGTCCTGACTTTC | CASYRASGANVLTF
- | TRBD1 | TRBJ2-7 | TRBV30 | TGTGCCTTGGACAGGGCCGCCTACGAGCAGTACTTC | CALDRAAYEQYF
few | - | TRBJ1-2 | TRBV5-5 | TGTGCCAGCAGCCCTACCAATAACTATGGCTACACCTTC | CASSPTNNYGYTF
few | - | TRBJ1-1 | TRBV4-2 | TGTGCCAGCAGCCAGGGACTGATGAACACTGAAGCTTTCTTT | CASSQGLMNTEAFF
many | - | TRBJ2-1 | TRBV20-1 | TGCAGTGCTAGAGATCCCAGCCAAGCCAATGAGCAGTTCTTC | CSARDPSQANEQFF
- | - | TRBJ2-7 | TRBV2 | TGTGCCAGCAGACTCGGGATCCAACCTACCTACGAGCAGTACTTC | CASRLGIQPTYEQYF
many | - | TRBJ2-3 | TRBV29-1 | TGCAGCGTCCAAGGCCGGGACGTCCGTTACACAGATACGCAGTATTTT | CSVQGRDVRYTDTQYF
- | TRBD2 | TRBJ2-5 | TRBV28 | TGTGCCAGTCATGGAGCGGGAGAACGAGAGACCCAGTACTTC | CASHGAGERETQYF
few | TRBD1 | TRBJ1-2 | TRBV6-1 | TGTGCCAGCAGGCCGGGACAGGGTGATGGCTACACCTTC | CASRPGQGDGYTF